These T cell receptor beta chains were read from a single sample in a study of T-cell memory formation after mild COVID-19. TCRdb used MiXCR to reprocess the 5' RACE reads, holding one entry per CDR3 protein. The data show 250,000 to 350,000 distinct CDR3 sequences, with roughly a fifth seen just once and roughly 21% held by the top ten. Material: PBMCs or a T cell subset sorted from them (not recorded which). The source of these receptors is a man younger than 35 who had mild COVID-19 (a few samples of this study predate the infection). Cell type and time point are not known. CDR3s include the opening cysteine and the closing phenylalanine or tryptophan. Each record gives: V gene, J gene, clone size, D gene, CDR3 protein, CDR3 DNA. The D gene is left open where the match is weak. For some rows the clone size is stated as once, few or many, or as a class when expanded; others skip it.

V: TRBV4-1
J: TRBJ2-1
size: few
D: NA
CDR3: CAAGLVYEQFF
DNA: TGCGCCGCAGGCCTGGTGTATGAGCAGTTCTTC

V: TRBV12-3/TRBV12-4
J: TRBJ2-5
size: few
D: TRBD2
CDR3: CASALAGGLQETQYF
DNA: TGTGCCAGCGCGTTAGCGGGGGGGCTCCAAGAGACCCAGTACTTC

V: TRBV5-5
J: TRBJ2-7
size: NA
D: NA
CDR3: CASSFGDFAAEQYF
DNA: TGTGCCAGCAGCTTTGGGGACTTTGCGGCCGAGCAGTACTTC

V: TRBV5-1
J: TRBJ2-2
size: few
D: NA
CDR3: CASSLSAGPATGELFF
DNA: TGCGCCAGCAGCTTGTCTGCGGGGCCGGCGACCGGGGAGCTGTTTTTT

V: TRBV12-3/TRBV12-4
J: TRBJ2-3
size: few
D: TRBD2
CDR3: CASSLPTSGGPDTSTDTQYF
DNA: TGTGCCAGCAGTCTCCCGACTAGCGGGGGCCCCGACACTAGCACAGATACGCAGTATTTT

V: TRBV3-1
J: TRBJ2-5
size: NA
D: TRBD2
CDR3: CASSQEGRLATVKTQYF
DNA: TGTGCCAGCAGCCAAGAAGGGAGACTAGCGACCGTCAAGACCCAGTACTTC

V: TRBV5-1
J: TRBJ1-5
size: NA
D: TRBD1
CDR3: CASSAGTGSSQPQHF
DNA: TGCGCCAGCAGCGCCGGGACAGGGTCTAGTCAGCCCCAGCATTTT

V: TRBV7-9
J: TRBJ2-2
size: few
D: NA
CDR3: CASSLFPLSNTGELFF
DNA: TGTGCCAGCAGCTTATTTCCGTTGTCGAACACCGGGGAGCTGTTTTTT

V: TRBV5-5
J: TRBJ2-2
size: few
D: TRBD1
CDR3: CASSLTTGFHTGELFF
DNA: TGTGCCAGCAGCTTAACGACAGGGTTCCACACCGGGGAGCTGTTTTTT

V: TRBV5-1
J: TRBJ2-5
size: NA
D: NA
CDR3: CASSVGEVETQYF
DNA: TGCGCCAGCAGCGTGGGGGAGGTGGAGACCCAGTACTTC

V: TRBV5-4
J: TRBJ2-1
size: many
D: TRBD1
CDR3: CASSLGTGLYNEQFF
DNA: TGTGCCAGCAGCTTGGGGACAGGTCTTTACAATGAGCAGTTCTTC

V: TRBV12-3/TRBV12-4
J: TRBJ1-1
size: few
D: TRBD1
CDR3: CASSPSRGGLVNTEAFF
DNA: TGTGCCAGCAGCCCTTCTAGAGGGGGCCTCGTGAACACTGAAGCTTTCTTT

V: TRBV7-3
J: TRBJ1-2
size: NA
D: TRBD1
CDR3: CASSLIGGEGYGYTF
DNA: TGTGCCAGCAGCTTAATAGGGGGCGAGGGCTATGGCTACACCTTC

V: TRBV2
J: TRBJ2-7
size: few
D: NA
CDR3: CAGKRAVKARGEQYF
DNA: TGTGCCGGCAAGCGAGCCGTCAAGGCAAGGGGGGAGCAGTACTTC

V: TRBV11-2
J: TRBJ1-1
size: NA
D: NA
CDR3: CASSRSRNTEAFF
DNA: TGTGCCAGCAGCCGCTCTCGGAACACTGAAGCTTTCTTT

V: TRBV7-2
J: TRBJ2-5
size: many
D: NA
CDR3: CASSPRVLETQYF
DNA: TGTGCCAGCAGCCCCAGGGTTTTGGAGACCCAGTACTTC

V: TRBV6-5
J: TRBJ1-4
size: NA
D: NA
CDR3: CASSYSKQTTNEKLFF
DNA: TGTGCCAGCAGTTACTCGAAGCAGACAACTAATGAAAAACTGTTTTTT

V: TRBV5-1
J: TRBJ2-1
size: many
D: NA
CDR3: CASSLGGSYNEQFF
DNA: TGTGCCAGCAGCTTAGGCGGATCCTACAATGAGCAGTTCTTC

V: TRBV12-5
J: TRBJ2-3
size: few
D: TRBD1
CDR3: CASGPNRGGTDTQYF
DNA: TGTGCTAGTGGTCCTAACAGGGGAGGCACAGATACGCAGTATTTT

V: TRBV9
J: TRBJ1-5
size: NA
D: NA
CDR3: CASSQEEATLQNQPQHF
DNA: TGTGCCAGCAGCCAGGAGGAGGCCACCCTGCAAAATCAGCCCCAGCATTTT

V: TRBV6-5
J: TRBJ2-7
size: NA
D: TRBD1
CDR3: CASSPRTGGADEQYF
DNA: TGTGCCAGCAGTCCCCGGACAGGTGGTGCCGACGAGCAGTACTTC

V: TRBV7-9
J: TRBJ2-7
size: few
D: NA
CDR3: CASSPRWSYDEQYF
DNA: TGTGCCAGCAGCCCCCGGTGGAGCTACGACGAGCAGTACTTC

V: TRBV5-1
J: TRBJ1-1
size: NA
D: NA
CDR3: CASSLGTAMVPNTEAFF
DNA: TGCGCCAGCAGCTTGGGGACAGCAATGGTCCCGAACACTGAAGCTTTCTTT

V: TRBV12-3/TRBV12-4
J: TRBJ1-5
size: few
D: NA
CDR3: CASSLQTAPGQPQHF
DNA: TGTGCCAGCAGTCTCCAGACGGCTCCGGGACAGCCCCAGCATTTT

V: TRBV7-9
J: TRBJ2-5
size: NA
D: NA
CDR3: CASSLNSGPQETQYF
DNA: TGTGCCAGCAGCTTAAATTCTGGGCCTCAAGAGACCCAGTACTTC

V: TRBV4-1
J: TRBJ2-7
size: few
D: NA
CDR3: CASSKVTVNYEQYF
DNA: TGCGCCAGCAGCAAAGTCACGGTCAACTACGAGCAGTACTTC

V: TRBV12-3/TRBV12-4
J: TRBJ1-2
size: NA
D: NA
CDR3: CASSLVGHWARGYTF
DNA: TGTGCCAGCAGTTTGGTGGGCCACTGGGCACGTGGCTACACCTTC

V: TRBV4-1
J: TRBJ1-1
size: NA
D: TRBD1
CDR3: CASSSKWDSRIEAFF
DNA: TGCGCCAGCAGCTCGAAGTGGGACAGCCGGATTGAAGCTTTCTTT

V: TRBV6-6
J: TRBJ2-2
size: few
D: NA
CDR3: CASSSHITGELFF
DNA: TGTGCCAGCAGTTCCCACATCACCGGGGAGCTGTTTTTT

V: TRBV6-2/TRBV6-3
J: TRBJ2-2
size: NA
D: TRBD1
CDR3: CASTYRGTGELFF
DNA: TGTGCCAGCACCTACAGGGGCACCGGGGAGCTGTTTTTT

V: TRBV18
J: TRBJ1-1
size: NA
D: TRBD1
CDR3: CASSSIPGTGGYTEAFF
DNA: TGTGCCAGCTCATCGATACCCGGGACAGGGGGATATACTGAAGCTTTCTTT

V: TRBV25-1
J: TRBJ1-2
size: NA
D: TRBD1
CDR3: CASSEPYRGRDYGYTF
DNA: TGTGCCAGCAGTGAACCTTACAGGGGACGCGACTATGGCTACACCTTC

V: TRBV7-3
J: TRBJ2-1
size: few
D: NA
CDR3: CASSLRPPGVRYNEQFF
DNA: TGTGCCAGCAGCTTGAGACCCCCGGGGGTGCGGTACAATGAGCAGTTCTTC

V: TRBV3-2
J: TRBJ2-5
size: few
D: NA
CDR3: CASSQSGTSGGYF
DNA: TGTGCCAGCAGCCAGTCCGGGACTAGCGGGGGCTACTTC

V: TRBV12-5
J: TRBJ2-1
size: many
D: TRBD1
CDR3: CASGFGTGVFEQFF
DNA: TGTGCTAGTGGTTTCGGGACAGGAGTCTTTGAGCAGTTCTTC

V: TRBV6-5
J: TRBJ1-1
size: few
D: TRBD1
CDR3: CASSYDRGRAFF
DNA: TGTGCCAGCAGTTACGACAGGGGTAGAGCTTTCTTT

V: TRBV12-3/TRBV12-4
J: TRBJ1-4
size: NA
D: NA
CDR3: CASRQGNEKLFF
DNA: TGTGCCAGCAGACAGGGTAATGAAAAACTGTTTTTT

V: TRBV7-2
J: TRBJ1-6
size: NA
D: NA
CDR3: CASSLDAMGNSPLHF
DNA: TGTGCCAGCAGCTTAGACGCCATGGGGAATTCACCCCTCCACTTT

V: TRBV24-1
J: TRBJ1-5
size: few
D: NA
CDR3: CATSDLNSNQPQHF
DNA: TGTGCCACCAGTGACCTGAATAGCAATCAGCCCCAGCATTTT

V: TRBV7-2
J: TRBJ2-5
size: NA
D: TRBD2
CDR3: CASSKGLAGGTGETQYF
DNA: TGTGCCAGCAGCAAGGGACTAGCGGGGGGGACAGGAGAGACCCAGTACTTC

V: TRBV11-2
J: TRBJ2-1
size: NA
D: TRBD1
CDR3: CASSSTGVGYNEQFF
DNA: TGTGCCAGCAGCTCGACAGGGGTGGGCTACAATGAGCAGTTCTTC

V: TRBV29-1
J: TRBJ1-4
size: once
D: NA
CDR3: CSPKGTEDF
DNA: TGCAGCCCCAAGGGCACGGAGGATTTT

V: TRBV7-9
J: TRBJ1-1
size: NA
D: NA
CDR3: CASSLGDGPEAFF
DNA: TGTGCCAGCAGCCTCGGAGACGGACCCGAAGCTTTCTTT

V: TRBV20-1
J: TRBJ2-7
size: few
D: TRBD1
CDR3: CSARAGTGGFKQYF
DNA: TGCAGTGCTAGAGCCGGGACAGGGGGCTTCAAGCAGTACTTC

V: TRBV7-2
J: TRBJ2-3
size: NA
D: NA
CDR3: CASSLDLFLTDTQYF
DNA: TGTGCCAGCAGCTTAGATTTGTTCCTCACAGATACGCAGTATTTT

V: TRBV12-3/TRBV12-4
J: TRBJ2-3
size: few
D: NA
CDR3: CASNRRGAGGTDTQYF
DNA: TGTGCCAGCAACCGTCGCGGGGCAGGGGGCACAGATACGCAGTATTTT

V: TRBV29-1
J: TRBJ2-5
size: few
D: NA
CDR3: CSEWDAQGTQYF
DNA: TGCAGCGAATGGGACGCCCAGGGGACCCAGTACTTC

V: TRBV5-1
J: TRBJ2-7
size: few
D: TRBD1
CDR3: CASSWGDRVSYEQYF
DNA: TGCGCCAGCAGCTGGGGGGACAGGGTCTCCTACGAGCAGTACTTC

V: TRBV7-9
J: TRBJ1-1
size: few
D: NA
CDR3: CASSPPTTNTEAFF
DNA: TGTGCCAGCAGCCCGCCCACAACAAACACTGAAGCTTTCTTT

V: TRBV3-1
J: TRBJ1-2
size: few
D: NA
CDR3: CASSQPGLGGYTF
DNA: TGTGCCAGCAGCCAACCAGGTTTGGGTGGCTACACCTTC

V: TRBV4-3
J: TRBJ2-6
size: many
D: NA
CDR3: CASSQVSGTGANVLTF
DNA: TGCGCCAGCAGCCAGGTGTCCGGGACTGGGGCCAACGTCCTGACTTTC

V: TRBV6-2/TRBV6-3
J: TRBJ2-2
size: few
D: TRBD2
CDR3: CASSYSGGGAAGELFF
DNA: TGTGCCAGCAGTTACTCTGGCGGGGGGGCCGCCGGGGAGCTGTTTTTT

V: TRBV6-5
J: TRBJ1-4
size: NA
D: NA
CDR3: CASSFVGSEKLFF
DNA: TGTGCCAGCAGCTTCGTGGGAAGTGAAAAACTGTTTTTT